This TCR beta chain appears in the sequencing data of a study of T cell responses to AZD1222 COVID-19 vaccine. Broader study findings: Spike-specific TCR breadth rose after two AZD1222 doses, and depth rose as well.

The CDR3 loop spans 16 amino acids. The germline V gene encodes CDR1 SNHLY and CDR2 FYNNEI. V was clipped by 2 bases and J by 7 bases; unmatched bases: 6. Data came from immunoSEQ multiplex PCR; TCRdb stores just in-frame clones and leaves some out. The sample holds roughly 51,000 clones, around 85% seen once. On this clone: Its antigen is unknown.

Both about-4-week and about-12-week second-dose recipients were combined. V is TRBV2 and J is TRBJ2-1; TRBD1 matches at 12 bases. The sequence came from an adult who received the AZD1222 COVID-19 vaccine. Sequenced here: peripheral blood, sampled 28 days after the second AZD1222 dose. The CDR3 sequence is CASSEIWGQGANEQFF. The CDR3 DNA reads TGTGCCAGCAGTGAAATTTGGGGACAGGGGGCTAATGAGCAGTTCTTC.